Below, 5 T cell receptor beta chains from the same sample are listed, as sequenced in a study of OX40 agonist ivuxolimab in advanced cancers. Assay: immunoSEQ multiplex PCR; the TCRdb copy retains only in-frame clones and omits some. The table records fewer than 80,000 clones, under 95% of them present only once. The starting material was CD4+ or CD8+ T cells sorted from blood, obtained in a trial of the OX40 agonist ivuxolimab. The receptors here all came from an adult with an advanced solid tumor such as melanoma, head and neck, liver or kidney cancer.

The chain combines TRBV11-3 with TRBJ2-7, with a tentative D call TRBD1 (6 bases). Germline CDR1 and CDR2: SGHNT and YENEEA. V was shortened by 2 bases and J by 6 bases, with 20 bases between the two germline ends. The CDR3 is 16 residues long. CDR3 loop: CASSLNSGRGPAEQYF. Here the CDR3 DNA reads TGTGCCAGCAGCTTAAATTCGGGCAGGGGCCCCGCCGAGCAGTACTTC. Together with reference TRBV11-3 and TRBJ2-7, the CDR3 gives the full variable domain: EAGVVQSPRYKIIEKKQPVAFWCNPISGHNTLYWYLQNLGQGPELLIRYENEEAVDDSQLPKDRFSAERLKGVDSTLKIQPAELGDSAVYLCASSLNSGRGPAEQYFGPGTRLTVT.

Points on this clone: One end of the junction does not line up with germline, which may come from a read error. The CDR3 DNA follows: TGTGCCAGCAGCCATCAGACAGGGGAAGGCTTT. It codes for CASSHQTGEGF. The V call is TRBV5-8, the J call TRBJ1-3, with 8 bases matching TRBD1. Germline loops: CDR1 SGHTS, CDR2 YDEGEE. The CDR3 is 11 amino acids.

The rearrangement uses TRBV25-1 and TRBJ1-1; no clear D. The CDR3 contains 14 residues. V was clipped by 8 bases and J by 0 bases, with 13 bases between them. The V gene's germline CDR1 is MGHDK and CDR2 SYGVNS. CDR3 coding DNA: TGTGCCAGCCGACCCCATCTCATGAACACTGAAGCTTTCTTT. The encoded protein is CASRPHLMNTEAFF.

The chain joins TRBV5-1 to TRBJ2-7, with D possibly TRBD2 on 6 matching bases. CDR3 length equals 14 residues. The germline gives CDR1 SGHRS, CDR2 YFSETQ. Between the trimmed V and J ends, which lost 4 bases and 0 bases, there was a span of 11 bases. The CDR3, as DNA: TGCGCCAGCAGCCCTGGACTACTCTCCTACGAGCAGTACTTC. Protein: CASSPGLLSYEQYF.

Comment on this clone: Other DNA sequences of this sample code for an identical CDR3. This chain links TRBV7-8 with TRBJ2-5; no clear D gene. CDR3 length: 11 amino acids. CDR1 and CDR2 (germline): SGHVS, FQNEAQ. The V end lost 3 bases, the J end lost 5 bases, and 4 bases lay between the germline ends. CDR3 residues: CASSFDETQYF. CDR3 DNA sequence: TGTGCCAGCAGCTTTGATGAGACCCAGTACTTC.